This is a list of T cell receptor beta chains from one sample in a study of cytomegalovirus exposure and HLA in healthy donors. The table came from immunoSEQ multiplex PCR; TCRdb's copy has only in-frame clones and leaves some out. This sample has about 140,000 clones, with 65% to 90% found just once. The sample comprised PBMCs. The receptors originated from a female donor in good health and CMV-seronegative. Both conserved end residues are part of each CDR3. The D gene is left open where the match is weak. Not every row has a clone size; where given, it reads once, few, many or a size class.

v_gene,d_gene,abundance,j_gene,CDR3aa,CDR3nt
TRBV11-2,.,.,TRBJ1-1,CASSSDDRYTEAFF,TGTGCCAGCAGCTCAGACGACAGGTACACTGAAGCTTTCTTT
TRBV27,TRBD1,.,TRBJ2-2,CASSNRGPGELFF,TGTGCCAGCAGCAACAGGGGGCCCGGGGAGCTGTTTTTT
TRBV5-6,.,.,TRBJ2-7,CASSLLRTDSREQYF,TGTGCCAGCAGCTTATTACGGACAGATTCCAGGGAGCAGTACTTC
TRBV11-2,TRBD2,.,TRBJ2-1,CASSPGTTSYNEQFF,TGTGCCAGCAGCCCTGGGACTACCTCCTACAATGAGCAGTTCTTC
TRBV4-1,.,.,TRBJ1-5,CASSQDVEVSSNQPQHF,TGCGCCAGCAGCCAAGACGTCGAGGTTTCAAGCAATCAGCCCCAGCATTTT
TRBV7-9,TRBD1,.,TRBJ1-5,CASSSTRQGGQPQHF,TGTGCCAGCAGTTCCACCCGACAGGGAGGTCAGCCCCAGCATTTT
TRBV7-9,TRBD2,.,TRBJ2-1,CASSPGTSIYEQFF,TGTGCCAGCAGCCCCGGGACTAGCATCTATGAGCAGTTCTTC
TRBV6-5,.,.,TRBJ1-1,CASSYTGLNTEAFF,TGTGCCAGCAGTTACACCGGGTTGAACACTGAAGCTTTCTTT
TRBV6-6,.,.,TRBJ1-1,CASSYSRVGNTEAFF,TGTGCCAGCAGTTACTCGAGGGTAGGGAACACTGAAGCTTTCTTT
TRBV5-1,.,.,TRBJ2-7,CASSLVAGILYEQYF,TGCGCCAGCAGCTTGGTTGCAGGGATTCTTTACGAGCAGTACTTC
TRBV27,TRBD1,.,TRBJ2-1,CASRQGAGDEQFF,TGTGCCAGCAGACAGGGGGCTGGCGATGAGCAGTTCTTC
TRBV5-1,TRBD1,.,TRBJ2-1,CASIPTGASFNEQFF,TGCGCCAGCATCCCAACAGGGGCCTCATTCAATGAGCAGTTCTTC
TRBV20-1,TRBD2,.,TRBJ2-7,CSARTSYEQYF,TGCAGTGCTCGGACTAGTTACGAGCAGTACTTC
TRBV19,TRBD2,.,TRBJ2-1,CASTKTGLENHEQFF,TGTGCCAGTACTAAAACGGGACTAGAAAACCATGAGCAGTTCTTC
TRBV19,.,.,TRBJ2-2,CASSPLAENTGELFF,TGTGCCAGTAGTCCCCTGGCGGAAAACACCGGGGAGCTGTTTTTT
TRBV6-5,.,.,TRBJ2-5,CASSYSSPGLQETQYF,TGTGCCAGCAGTTACTCTTCACCGGGTTTACAAGAGACCCAGTACTTC
TRBV19,.,.,TRBJ2-3,CASSKAAASTDTQYF,TGTGCCAGTAGTAAAGCAGCGGCTAGCACAGATACGCAGTATTTT
TRBV28,.,.,TRBJ2-1,CASSSGAHNEQFF,TGTGCCAGCAGCTCTGGGGCCCACAATGAGCAGTTCTTC
TRBV29-1,.,.,TRBJ2-7,CSVEVAQQGRTLYEQYF,TGCAGCGTTGAAGTGGCGCAACAGGGACGGACCCTCTACGAGCAGTACTTC
TRBV29-1,TRBD2,few,TRBJ2-7,CSADAGTKSDEQYF,TGCAGCGCTGATGCCGGGACTAAATCTGACGAGCAGTACTTC
TRBV2,TRBD2,.,TRBJ2-3,CASSENGRSTDTQYF,TGTGCCAGCAGTGAAAACGGGAGGAGCACAGATACGCAGTATTTT
TRBV6-6,.,.,TRBJ1-5,CASRRRGPSSNQPQHF,TGTGCCAGCAGAAGAAGAGGGCCAAGTAGCAATCAGCCCCAGCATTTT
TRBV7-9,TRBD1,.,TRBJ1-1,CASSFRVTGDTEAFF,TGTGCCAGCAGCTTCCGGGTGACAGGGGATACTGAAGCTTTCTTT
TRBV4-2,TRBD1,.,TRBJ2-3,CASSQVLGTADTQYF,TGTGCCAGCAGCCAAGTTCTAGGGACAGCGGATACGCAGTATTTT
TRBV6-5,.,.,TRBJ1-5,CASSLGRGGNQPQHF,TGTGCCAGCAGTTTGGGCCGGGGTGGCAATCAGCCCCAGCATTTT
TRBV6-5,.,.,TRBJ1-1,CASSYGRSEAFF,TGTGCCAGCAGTTATGGGAGGTCTGAAGCTTTCTTT
TRBV9,.,.,TRBJ2-5,CASSVPDRERSGETQYF,TGTGCCAGCAGCGTACCAGACAGAGAGCGGAGCGGGGAGACCCAGTACTTC
TRBV28,TRBD1,.,TRBJ1-2,CASSRDSASYGYTF,TGTGCCAGCAGTCGGGACAGCGCGTCTTATGGCTACACCTTC
TRBV5-1,TRBD1,once,TRBJ2-7,CASSFRDRTYEQYF,TGCGCCAGCAGCTTCCGGGACAGAACCTACGAGCAGTACTTC
TRBV15,TRBD2,.,TRBJ2-7,CATSLAGAFEQYF,TGTGCCACCAGTCTAGCGGGAGCTTTCGAGCAGTACTTC
TRBV5-6,TRBD1,.,TRBJ2-7,CASSGTGPGEQYF,TGTGCCAGCAGCGGGACAGGGCCGGGGGAGCAGTACTTC
TRBV6-6,TRBD2,few,TRBJ2-3,CASSAPTSGSTDTQYF,TGTGCCAGCAGTGCCCCGACTAGCGGAAGCACAGATACGCAGTATTTT
TRBV7-9,TRBD2,few,TRBJ2-1,CASSLTSGFDEQFF,TGTGCCAGCAGCCTAACTAGCGGGTTCGATGAGCAGTTCTTC
TRBV29-1,TRBD1,.,TRBJ2-3,CSVTPGTGGTDTQYF,TGCAGCGTTACTCCCGGGACAGGGGGCACAGATACGCAGTATTTT
TRBV5-6,TRBD1,once,TRBJ2-1,CASSDLTGYYEQFF,TGTGCCAGCAGCGACCTGACAGGGTATTATGAGCAGTTCTTC
TRBV6-1,.,.,TRBJ2-7,CASRDYAGEQCF,TGTGCCAGCAGGGACTACGCTGGAGAGCAGTGCTTC
TRBV5-1,TRBD1,.,TRBJ2-7,CASSERTGANEQYF,TGCGCCAGCAGTGAGAGGACAGGGGCCAACGAGCAGTACTTC
TRBV16,TRBD1,few,TRBJ2-1,CASSQSVDRGDNEQFF,TGTGCCAGCAGCCAATCGGTGGACAGGGGAGACAATGAGCAGTTCTTC
TRBV18,TRBD1,once,TRBJ1-4,CASSPQGDYEKLFF,TGTGCCAGCTCACCCCAGGGGGATTATGAAAAACTGTTTTTT
TRBV6-1,.,.,TRBJ2-7,CASSEFWPAEALYEQYF,TGTGCCAGCAGTGAATTTTGGCCAGCGGAGGCCCTCTACGAGCAGTACTTC
TRBV27,TRBD1,.,TRBJ1-5,CASSLSGTGLPQHF,TGTGCCAGCAGTTTATCAGGGACAGGTTTGCCCCAGCATTTT
TRBV5-4,.,.,TRBJ1-5,CASSPDGPGGNQPQHF,TGTGCCAGCAGTCCGGACGGTCCTGGAGGGAATCAGCCCCAGCATTTT